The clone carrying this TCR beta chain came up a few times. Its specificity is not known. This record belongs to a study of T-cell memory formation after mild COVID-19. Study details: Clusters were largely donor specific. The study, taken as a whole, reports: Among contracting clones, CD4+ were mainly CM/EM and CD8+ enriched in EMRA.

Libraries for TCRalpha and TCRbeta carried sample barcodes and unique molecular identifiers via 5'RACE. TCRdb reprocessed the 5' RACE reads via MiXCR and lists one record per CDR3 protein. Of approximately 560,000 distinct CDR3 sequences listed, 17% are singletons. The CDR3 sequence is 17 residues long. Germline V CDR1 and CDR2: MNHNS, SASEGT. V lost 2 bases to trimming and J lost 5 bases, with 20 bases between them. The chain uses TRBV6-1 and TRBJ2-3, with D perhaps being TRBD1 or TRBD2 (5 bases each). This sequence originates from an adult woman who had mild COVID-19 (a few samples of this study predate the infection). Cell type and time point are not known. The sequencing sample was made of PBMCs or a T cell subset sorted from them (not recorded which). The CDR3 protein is CASSELGRLDVVDTQYF. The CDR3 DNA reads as TGTGCCAGCAGTGAATTGGGACGATTGGACGTAGTAGATACGCAGTATTTT.